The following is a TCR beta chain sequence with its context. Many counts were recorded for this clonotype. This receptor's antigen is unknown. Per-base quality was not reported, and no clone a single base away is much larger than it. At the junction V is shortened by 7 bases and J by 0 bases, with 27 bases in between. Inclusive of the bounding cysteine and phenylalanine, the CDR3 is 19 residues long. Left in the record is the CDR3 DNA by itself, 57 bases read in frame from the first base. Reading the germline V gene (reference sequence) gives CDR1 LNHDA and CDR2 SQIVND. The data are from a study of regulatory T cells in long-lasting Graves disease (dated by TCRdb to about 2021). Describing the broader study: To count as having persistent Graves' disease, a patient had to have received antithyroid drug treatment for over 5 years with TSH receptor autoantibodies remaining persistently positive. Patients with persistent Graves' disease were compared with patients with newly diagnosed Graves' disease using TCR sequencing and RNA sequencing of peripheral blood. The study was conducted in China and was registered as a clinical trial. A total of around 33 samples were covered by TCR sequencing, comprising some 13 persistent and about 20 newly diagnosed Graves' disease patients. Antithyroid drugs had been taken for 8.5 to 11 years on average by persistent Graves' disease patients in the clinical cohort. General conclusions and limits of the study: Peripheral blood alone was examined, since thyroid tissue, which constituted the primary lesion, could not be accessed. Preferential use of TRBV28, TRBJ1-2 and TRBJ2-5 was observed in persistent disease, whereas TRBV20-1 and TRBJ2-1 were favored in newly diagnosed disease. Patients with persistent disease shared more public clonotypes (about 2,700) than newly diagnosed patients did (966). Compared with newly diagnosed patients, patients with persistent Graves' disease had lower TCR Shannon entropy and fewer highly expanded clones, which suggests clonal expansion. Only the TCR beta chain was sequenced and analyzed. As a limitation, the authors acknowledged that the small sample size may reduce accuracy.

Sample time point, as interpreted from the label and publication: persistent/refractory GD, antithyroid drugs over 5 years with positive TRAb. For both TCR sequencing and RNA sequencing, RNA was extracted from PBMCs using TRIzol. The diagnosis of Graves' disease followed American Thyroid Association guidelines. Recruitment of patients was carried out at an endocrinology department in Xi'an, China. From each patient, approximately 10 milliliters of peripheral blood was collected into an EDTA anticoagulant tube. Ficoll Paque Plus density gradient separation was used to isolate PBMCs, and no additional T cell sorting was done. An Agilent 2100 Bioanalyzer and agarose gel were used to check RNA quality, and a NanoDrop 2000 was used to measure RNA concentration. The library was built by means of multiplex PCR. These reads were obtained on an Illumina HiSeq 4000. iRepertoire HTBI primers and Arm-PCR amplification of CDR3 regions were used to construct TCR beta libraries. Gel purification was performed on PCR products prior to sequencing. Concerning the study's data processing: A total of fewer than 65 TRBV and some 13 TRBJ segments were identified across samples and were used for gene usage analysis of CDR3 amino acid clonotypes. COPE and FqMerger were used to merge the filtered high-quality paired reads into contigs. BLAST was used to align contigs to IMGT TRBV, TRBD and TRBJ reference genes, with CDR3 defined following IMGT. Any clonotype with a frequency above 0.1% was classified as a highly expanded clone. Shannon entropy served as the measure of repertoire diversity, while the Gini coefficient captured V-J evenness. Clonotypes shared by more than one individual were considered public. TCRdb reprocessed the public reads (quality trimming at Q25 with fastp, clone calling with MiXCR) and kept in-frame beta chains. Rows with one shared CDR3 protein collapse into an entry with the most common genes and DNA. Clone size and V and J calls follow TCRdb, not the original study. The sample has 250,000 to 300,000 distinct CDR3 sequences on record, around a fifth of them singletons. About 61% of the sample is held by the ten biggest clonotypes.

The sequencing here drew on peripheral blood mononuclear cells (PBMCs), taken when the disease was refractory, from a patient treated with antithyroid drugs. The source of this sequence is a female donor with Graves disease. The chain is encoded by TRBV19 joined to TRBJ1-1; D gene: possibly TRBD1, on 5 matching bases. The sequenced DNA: TGTGCCAGTAAAGGGGTTCTGGGGACCCCCGTCAAAATGAACACTGAAGCTTTCTTT. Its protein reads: CASKGVLGTPVKMNTEAFF.